This TCR beta chain emerged from a study of blood T cell repertoires in COVID-19. The overall study: Collection of acute and convalescent COVID-19 samples took place in the United States, Italy and Spain. PBMCs, B-cell-depleted T cells, or T cells were the source of the cDNA or gDNA that made up the material.

The trim removed 5 bases at V and 7 bases at J, leaving 7 bases unmatched. CDR3 length equals 14 residues. The V gene's germline CDR1 is LGHDT and CDR2 YNNKEL (reference sequence). Here immunoSEQ multiplex PCR was the method, and the copy in TCRdb shows in-frame clones only, minus some. The table includes about 90,000 clones, approximately 86% detected once. The V and J genes are TRBV3-1 (or the pseudogene TRBV3-2) and TRBJ1-2, with 10 bases matching TRBD1. The sequence was obtained from a woman aged 70-85 years with active or convalescent COVID-19. Sequencing input: peripheral blood. CDR3 in DNA: TGTGCCAGCAGCACGACAGGGGGCGCGGGTGGCTACACCTTC. It specifies CASSTTGGAGGYTF.